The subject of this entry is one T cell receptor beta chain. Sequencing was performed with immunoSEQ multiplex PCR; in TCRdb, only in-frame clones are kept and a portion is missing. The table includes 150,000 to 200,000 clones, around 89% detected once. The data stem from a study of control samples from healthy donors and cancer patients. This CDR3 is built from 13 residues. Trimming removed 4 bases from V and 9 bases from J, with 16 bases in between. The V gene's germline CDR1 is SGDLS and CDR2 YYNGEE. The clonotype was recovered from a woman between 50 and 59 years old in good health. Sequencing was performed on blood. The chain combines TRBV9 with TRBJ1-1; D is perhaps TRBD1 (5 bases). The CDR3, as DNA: TGTGCCAGCAGCCTCATATTGGAGGGGAAAGCTTTCTTT. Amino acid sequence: CASSLILEGKAFF.